The rows below give T cell receptor beta chains drawn from one sample of a study of Ad26.COV2.S vaccination and SARS-CoV-2 variants. Produced via immunoSEQ multiplex PCR; TCRdb's table is partial and in-frame only. This repertoire shows about half a million clones, around 89% found once; its top ten account for 1.5% to 2%. This specimen consisted of peripheral blood, obtained in a trial of Ad26.COV2.S vaccine versus placebo. The receptors here all came from a person between 18 and 65 years old who received the Ad26.COV2.S COVID-19 vaccine or a placebo. The CDR3 runs from the conserved cysteine through the conserved F or W. The order of the fields is V gene, clone size, D gene, J gene, CDR3 DNA, CDR3 protein. D genes are given only for firm matches. Clone size appears in some rows only: once, few, many, or a class for an expanded clone.

V gene: TRBV11-3; clone size: .; D gene: TRBD2; J gene: TRBJ2-7; CDR3 DNA: TGTGCCAGCAGCTTCCCGGGACTAGCGTACGAGCAGTACTTC; CDR3 protein: CASSFPGLAYEQYF
V gene: TRBV6-7; clone size: .; D gene: TRBD2; J gene: TRBJ2-7; CDR3 DNA: TGTGCCAGCAGTTACCCTGGACTAGCGGGAGGGAGTTACTACGAGCAGTACTTC; CDR3 protein: CASSYPGLAGGSYYEQYF
V gene: TRBV6-5; clone size: .; D gene: .; J gene: TRBJ1-4; CDR3 DNA: TGTGCCAGCAGCCGGACACCGGGGCATGAAAAACTGTTTTTT; CDR3 protein: CASSRTPGHEKLFF
V gene: TRBV18; clone size: .; D gene: .; J gene: TRBJ2-3; CDR3 DNA: TGTGCCAGCTCACCACCTTCGAGTTGGGGCACAGATACGCAGTATTTT; CDR3 protein: CASSPPSSWGTDTQYF
V gene: TRBV9; clone size: .; D gene: TRBD2; J gene: TRBJ2-1; CDR3 DNA: TGTGCCAGCAGCACTAGCGGGGGACCGTACAATGAGCAGTTCTTC; CDR3 protein: CASSTSGGPYNEQFF
V gene: TRBV6-1; clone size: .; D gene: .; J gene: TRBJ1-2; CDR3 DNA: TGTGCCAGCAGTGAAGCGGGCGGAAACTATGGCTACACCTTC; CDR3 protein: CASSEAGGNYGYTF
V gene: TRBV7-6; clone size: .; D gene: TRBD2; J gene: TRBJ2-1; CDR3 DNA: TGTGCCAGCACCTTGAGAGGTATTAGCGGGGGGACTTCCTACAATGAGCAGTTCTTC; CDR3 protein: CASTLRGISGGTSYNEQFF
V gene: TRBV4-1; clone size: .; D gene: TRBD1; J gene: TRBJ2-3; CDR3 DNA: TGCGCCAGCAGCCAGGGCCCAGGGACAGGGACAGATACGCAGTATTTT; CDR3 protein: CASSQGPGTGTDTQYF
V gene: TRBV19; clone size: .; D gene: TRBD2; J gene: TRBJ2-7; CDR3 DNA: TGTGCCAGTAGAGTCGCGGGGGGCGATTACCAGCAGTACTTC; CDR3 protein: CASRVAGGDYQQYF
V gene: TRBV18; clone size: .; D gene: .; J gene: TRBJ2-2; CDR3 DNA: TGTGCCAGCTCACTACAGGGATTTTCCGGGGAGCTGTTTTTT; CDR3 protein: CASSLQGFSGELFF
V gene: TRBV24-1; clone size: .; D gene: .; J gene: TRBJ1-4; CDR3 DNA: TGTGCCACCAGTGATTCGAAGCGCGAGAAAAAACTGTTTTTT; CDR3 protein: CATSDSKREKKLFF
V gene: TRBV11-2; clone size: .; D gene: .; J gene: TRBJ1-1; CDR3 DNA: TGTGCCAGCAGCTTAGCATCGGCATTGAACACTGAAGCTTTCTTT; CDR3 protein: CASSLASALNTEAFF
V gene: TRBV6-6; clone size: .; D gene: .; J gene: TRBJ1-6; CDR3 DNA: TGTGCCAGCAGTCCCACTACAGGGTTGTCCTATAATTCACCCCTCCACTTT; CDR3 protein: CASSPTTGLSYNSPLHF
V gene: TRBV19; clone size: .; D gene: .; J gene: TRBJ2-3; CDR3 DNA: TGTGCCAGCCAGGATCGCCCTGACAGCACAGATACGCAGTATTTT; CDR3 protein: CASQDRPDSTDTQYF
V gene: TRBV5-1; clone size: .; D gene: .; J gene: TRBJ2-2; CDR3 DNA: TGCGCCAGCAGCTTCGGTGACAGGACGAACACCGGGGAGCTGTTTTTT; CDR3 protein: CASSFGDRTNTGELFF
V gene: TRBV12-3/TRBV12-4; clone size: .; D gene: .; J gene: TRBJ2-5; CDR3 DNA: TGTGCCAGCAGCAGGGGTTGGCAAGAGACCCAGTACTTC; CDR3 protein: CASSRGWQETQYF
V gene: TRBV4-2; clone size: .; D gene: .; J gene: TRBJ1-3; CDR3 DNA: TGTGCCAGCAGAAGGGTTTTTACTGGAAACACCATATATTTT; CDR3 protein: CASRRVFTGNTIYF
V gene: TRBV19; clone size: .; D gene: .; J gene: TRBJ1-5; CDR3 DNA: TGTGCCAGTATGGGAGACAGACTCTATAGCAATCAGCCCCAGCATTTT; CDR3 protein: CASMGDRLYSNQPQHF
V gene: TRBV11-2; clone size: .; D gene: TRBD1; J gene: TRBJ2-1; CDR3 DNA: TGTGCCAGCAGCTTACGGGACAGGGGTACTGAGCAGTTCTTC; CDR3 protein: CASSLRDRGTEQFF
V gene: TRBV2; clone size: .; D gene: .; J gene: TRBJ1-2; CDR3 DNA: TGTGCCAGCAGTGATTCAGGTCCCCAAGCTAACTATGGCTACACCTTC; CDR3 protein: CASSDSGPQANYGYTF
V gene: TRBV18; clone size: .; D gene: .; J gene: TRBJ2-4; CDR3 DNA: TGTGCCAGCTCACCTATTAGCGATACAGCCAAAAACATTCAGTACTTC; CDR3 protein: CASSPISDTAKNIQYF
V gene: TRBV4-3; clone size: .; D gene: TRBD1; J gene: TRBJ2-5; CDR3 DNA: TGCGCCAGCAGCCAGCTACAGGGGGCTGGAGAGGAGACCCAGTACTTC; CDR3 protein: CASSQLQGAGEETQYF
V gene: TRBV3-1/TRBV3-2; clone size: .; D gene: .; J gene: TRBJ1-1; CDR3 DNA: TGTGCCAGCAGCCAAGTCGGCACTGAAGCTTTCTTT; CDR3 protein: CASSQVGTEAFF
V gene: TRBV30; clone size: .; D gene: .; J gene: TRBJ2-3; CDR3 DNA: TGTGCCTGGCGTTTAGGACTTCATACGCAGTATTTT; CDR3 protein: CAWRLGLHTQYF
V gene: TRBV7-3; clone size: .; D gene: .; J gene: TRBJ2-1; CDR3 DNA: TGTGCCAGCAGCTTAGGGCCGGGGATAATAAACAATGAGCAGTTCTTC; CDR3 protein: CASSLGPGIINNEQFF
V gene: TRBV6-5; clone size: .; D gene: .; J gene: TRBJ1-5; CDR3 DNA: TGTGCCAGCAGTTCAGCAGGGAGTCAGCCCCAGCATTTT; CDR3 protein: CASSSAGSQPQHF
V gene: TRBV13; clone size: once; D gene: .; J gene: TRBJ2-3; CDR3 DNA: TGTGCCAGCAGTCGTGGACGGGGAGATACGCAGTATTTT; CDR3 protein: CASSRGRGDTQYF
V gene: TRBV7-8; clone size: .; D gene: .; J gene: TRBJ2-7; CDR3 DNA: TGTGCCAGCAGAAACGCCTACGAGCAGTACTTC; CDR3 protein: CASRNAYEQYF
V gene: TRBV4-1; clone size: few; D gene: .; J gene: TRBJ1-5; CDR3 DNA: TGCGCCAGCAGCCCCCCTGGGGCCCATCAGCCCCAGCATTTT; CDR3 protein: CASSPPGAHQPQHF
V gene: TRBV7-9; clone size: .; D gene: .; J gene: TRBJ1-2; CDR3 DNA: TGTGCCAGCAGCCCCAACAGTCGGGGAGATGGCTACACCTTC; CDR3 protein: CASSPNSRGDGYTF
V gene: TRBV3-1/TRBV3-2; clone size: .; D gene: TRBD1; J gene: TRBJ1-5; CDR3 DNA: TGTGCCAGCAGTCCTGGGACAGGGTTTCAGCCCCAGCATTTT; CDR3 protein: CASSPGTGFQPQHF
V gene: TRBV2; clone size: .; D gene: .; J gene: TRBJ1-1; CDR3 DNA: TGTGCCAGCAGTGAAGCGCTTCCAGGGCCCATGAACACTGAAGCTTTCTTT; CDR3 protein: CASSEALPGPMNTEAFF
V gene: TRBV30; clone size: once; D gene: TRBD1; J gene: TRBJ2-7; CDR3 DNA: TGTGCCTGGAGTGGCAGGACAGGGAGCTTCAGCGAGCAGTACTTC; CDR3 protein: CAWSGRTGSFSEQYF
V gene: TRBV4-2; clone size: .; D gene: .; J gene: TRBJ1-6; CDR3 DNA: TGTGCCAGCAGCCAACGTGGAGGTGACAGGAGGAATTCACCCCTCCACTTT; CDR3 protein: CASSQRGGDRRNSPLHF
V gene: TRBV24-1; clone size: .; D gene: TRBD1; J gene: TRBJ1-5; CDR3 DNA: TGTGCCACCAGTGAGCTGAGCCGTACCGGGACAGAGAGGGTTAGGGGATATCAGCCCCAGCATTTT; CDR3 protein: CATSELSRTGTERVRGYQPQHF
V gene: TRBV10-3; clone size: .; D gene: TRBD2; J gene: TRBJ2-3; CDR3 DNA: TGTGCCATCAGTGAGCCCCGTGGAGCGGGAGGGCCGGGCACAGATACGCAGTATTTT; CDR3 protein: CAISEPRGAGGPGTDTQYF
V gene: TRBV7-6; clone size: .; D gene: .; J gene: TRBJ2-5; CDR3 DNA: TGTGCCAGCAGCCCAATGGACACCAACCAAGAGACCCAGTACTTC; CDR3 protein: CASSPMDTNQETQYF
V gene: TRBV10-3; clone size: .; D gene: .; J gene: TRBJ1-5; CDR3 DNA: TGTGCCATCAGTGAGGTAGGGGAAGACAATCAGCCCCAGCATTTT; CDR3 protein: CAISEVGEDNQPQHF
V gene: TRBV11-3; clone size: .; D gene: .; J gene: TRBJ2-3; CDR3 DNA: TGTGCCAGCAGCCCAGGGGGGTTTCGAGGAGATACGCAGTATTTT; CDR3 protein: CASSPGGFRGDTQYF
V gene: TRBV14; clone size: .; D gene: .; J gene: TRBJ1-2; CDR3 DNA: TGTGCCAGCAGCCAAGGACGGCCATATGGCTACACCTTC; CDR3 protein: CASSQGRPYGYTF
V gene: TRBV28; clone size: .; D gene: TRBD2; J gene: TRBJ2-5; CDR3 DNA: TGTGCCAGCAGACTTGAGGGACTAGCGGGAGAAGAGACCCAGTACTTC; CDR3 protein: CASRLEGLAGEETQYF
V gene: TRBV14; clone size: .; D gene: TRBD1; J gene: TRBJ1-6; CDR3 DNA: TGTGCCAGCAGCCAATTTCCGGGACAGTTTTATAATTCACCCCTCCACTTT; CDR3 protein: CASSQFPGQFYNSPLHF
V gene: TRBV19; clone size: .; D gene: TRBD1; J gene: TRBJ1-3; CDR3 DNA: TGTGCCAGCACAGGGGCTGGAAACACCATATATTTT; CDR3 protein: CASTGAGNTIYF
V gene: TRBV6-5; clone size: once; D gene: .; J gene: TRBJ2-7; CDR3 DNA: TGTGCCAGCAGTTACTCAGGGGGGAAAGGATCCTACGAGCAGTACTTC; CDR3 protein: CASSYSGGKGSYEQYF
V gene: TRBV25-1; clone size: .; D gene: .; J gene: TRBJ2-2; CDR3 DNA: TGTGCCAGCAGTGAATATAGCACCGGGGAGCTGTTTTTT; CDR3 protein: CASSEYSTGELFF
V gene: TRBV3-1/TRBV3-2; clone size: .; D gene: .; J gene: TRBJ1-1; CDR3 DNA: TGTGCCAGCAGCGGGGGACGGTACACTGAAGCTTTCTTT; CDR3 protein: CASSGGRYTEAFF
V gene: TRBV5-1; clone size: .; D gene: .; J gene: TRBJ2-5; CDR3 DNA: TGCGCCAGCAGCTCCAGTTTTGGACGTAAACAAGAGACCCAGTACTTC; CDR3 protein: CASSSSFGRKQETQYF
V gene: TRBV18; clone size: .; D gene: TRBD1; J gene: TRBJ1-6; CDR3 DNA: TGTGCCAGCTCACTGGGACAGAGTTCATATAATTCACCCCTCCACTTT; CDR3 protein: CASSLGQSSYNSPLHF
V gene: TRBV9; clone size: .; D gene: .; J gene: TRBJ1-2; CDR3 DNA: TGTGCCAGCAGCGGGAAGATGACGTTCGACCCCTACTATGGCTACACCTTC; CDR3 protein: CASSGKMTFDPYYGYTF
V gene: TRBV5-1; clone size: .; D gene: TRBD1; J gene: TRBJ2-7; CDR3 DNA: TGCGCCAGCTCCCGACAAACCCGAATGGGACAGGGCTACGAGCAGTACTTC; CDR3 protein: CASSRQTRMGQGYEQYF
V gene: TRBV7-2; clone size: few; D gene: TRBD2; J gene: TRBJ2-3; CDR3 DNA: TGTGCCAGCAGCTTACTGGCGGGGGGGCAATCAGATACGCAGTATTTT; CDR3 protein: CASSLLAGGQSDTQYF
V gene: TRBV4-2; clone size: few; D gene: .; J gene: TRBJ1-2; CDR3 DNA: TGTGCCAGCAGCCTGGAGGGACCCTTGGGAGGCTACACCTTC; CDR3 protein: CASSLEGPLGGYTF
V gene: TRBV11-2; clone size: .; D gene: TRBD2; J gene: TRBJ2-1; CDR3 DNA: TGTGCCAGCAGCTTACGGGCGGGAGGATACAATGAGCAGTTCTTC; CDR3 protein: CASSLRAGGYNEQFF
V gene: TRBV7-8; clone size: .; D gene: .; J gene: TRBJ1-6; CDR3 DNA: TGTGCCAGCAGCTTAGGTTTAGGAAACAATTCACCCCTCCACTTT; CDR3 protein: CASSLGLGNNSPLHF
V gene: TRBV6-5; clone size: .; D gene: TRBD1; J gene: TRBJ2-7; CDR3 DNA: TGTGCCAGCAGTTACGGTGGGACAGGGCTGTACGAGCAGTACTTC; CDR3 protein: CASSYGGTGLYEQYF
V gene: TRBV3-1/TRBV3-2; clone size: .; D gene: .; J gene: TRBJ1-4; CDR3 DNA: TGTGCCAGCAGCCCAAGCTCGGGGAATGAAAAACTGTTTTTT; CDR3 protein: CASSPSSGNEKLFF
V gene: TRBV25-1; clone size: .; D gene: .; J gene: TRBJ1-4; CDR3 DNA: TGTGCCAGCAGGGAAAATGAAAAACTGTTTTTT; CDR3 protein: CASRENEKLFF
V gene: TRBV2; clone size: .; D gene: .; J gene: TRBJ1-1; CDR3 DNA: TGTGCCAGCAGTACAGGGAACACTGAAGCTTTCTTT; CDR3 protein: CASSTGNTEAFF
V gene: TRBV11-3; clone size: .; D gene: .; J gene: TRBJ2-5; CDR3 DNA: TGTGCCAGCAGCCTAGGAGAGGGGTACCAAGAGACCCAGTACTTC; CDR3 protein: CASSLGEGYQETQYF